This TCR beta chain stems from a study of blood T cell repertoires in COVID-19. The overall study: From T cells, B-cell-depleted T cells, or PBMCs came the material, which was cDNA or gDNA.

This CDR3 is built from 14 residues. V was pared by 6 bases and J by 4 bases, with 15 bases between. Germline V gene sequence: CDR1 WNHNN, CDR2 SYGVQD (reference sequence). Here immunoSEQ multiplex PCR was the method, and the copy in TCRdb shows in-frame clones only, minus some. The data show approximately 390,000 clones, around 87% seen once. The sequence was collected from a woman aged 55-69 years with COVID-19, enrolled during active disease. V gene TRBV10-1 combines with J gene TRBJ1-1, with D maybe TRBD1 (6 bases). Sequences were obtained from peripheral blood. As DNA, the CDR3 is TGCGCCAGCAGCCACCGGTCCAGGGGCACTGAAGCTTTCTTT. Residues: CASSHRSRGTEAFF.